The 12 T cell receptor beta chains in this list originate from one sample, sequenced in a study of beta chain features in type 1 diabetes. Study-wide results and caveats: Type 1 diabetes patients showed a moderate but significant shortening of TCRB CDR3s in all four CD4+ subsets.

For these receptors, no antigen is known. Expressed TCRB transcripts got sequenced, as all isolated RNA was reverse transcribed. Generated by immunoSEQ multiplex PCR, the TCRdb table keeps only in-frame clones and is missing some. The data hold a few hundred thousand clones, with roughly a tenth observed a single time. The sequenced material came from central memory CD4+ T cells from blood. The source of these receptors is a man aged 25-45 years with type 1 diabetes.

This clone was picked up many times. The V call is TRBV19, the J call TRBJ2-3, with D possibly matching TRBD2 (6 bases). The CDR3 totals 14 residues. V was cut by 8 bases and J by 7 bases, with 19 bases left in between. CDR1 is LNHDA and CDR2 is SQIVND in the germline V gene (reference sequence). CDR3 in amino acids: CASESGTSQYTQYF. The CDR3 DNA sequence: TGTGCCAGTGAATCCGGGACTTCCCAGTATACGCAGTATTTT.

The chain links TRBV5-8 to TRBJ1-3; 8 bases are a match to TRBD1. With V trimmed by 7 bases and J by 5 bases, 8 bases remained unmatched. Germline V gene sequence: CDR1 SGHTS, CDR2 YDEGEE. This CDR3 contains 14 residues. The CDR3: CASRQGQDRNTIYF. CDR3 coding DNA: TGTGCCAGCCGCCAGGGACAGGACCGAAACACCATATATTTT.

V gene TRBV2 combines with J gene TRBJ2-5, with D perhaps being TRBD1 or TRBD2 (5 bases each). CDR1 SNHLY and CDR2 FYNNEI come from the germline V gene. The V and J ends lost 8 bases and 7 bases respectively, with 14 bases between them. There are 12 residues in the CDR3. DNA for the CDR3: TGTGCCAGCCGGGGTGTGGGGGTGACCCAGTACTTC. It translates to CASRGVGVTQYF.

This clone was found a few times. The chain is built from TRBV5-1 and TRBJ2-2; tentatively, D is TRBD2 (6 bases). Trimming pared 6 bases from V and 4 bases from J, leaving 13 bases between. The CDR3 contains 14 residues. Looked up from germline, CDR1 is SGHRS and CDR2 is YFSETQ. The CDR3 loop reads CASTSAEGTGELFF. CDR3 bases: TGCGCCAGCACCTCTGCGGAGGGCACCGGGGAGCTGTTTTTT.

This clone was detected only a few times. The CDR3 DNA follows: TGCGCCAGCAGCTTGGGGGCCTCATCCTCTGGGGCCAACGTCCTGACTTTC. Encoded protein: CASSLGASSSGANVLTF. The chain links TRBV5-1 to TRBJ2-6; D unresolved. In germline, CDR1 is SGHRS, CDR2 YFSETQ. Trimming removed 0 bases at V and 0 bases at J, with 10 bases between. The CDR3 extends over 17 amino acids.

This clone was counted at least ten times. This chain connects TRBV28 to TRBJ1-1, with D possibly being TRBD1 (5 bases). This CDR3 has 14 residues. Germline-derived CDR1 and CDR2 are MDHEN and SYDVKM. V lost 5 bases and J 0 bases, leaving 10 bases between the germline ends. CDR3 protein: CASSETDLNTEAFF. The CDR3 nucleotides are TGTGCCAGCAGTGAGACAGACCTGAACACTGAAGCTTTCTTT. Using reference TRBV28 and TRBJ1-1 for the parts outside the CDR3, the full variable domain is DVKVTQSSRYLVKRTGEKVFLECVQDMDHENMFWYRQDPGLGLRLIYFSYDVKMKEKGDIPEGYSVSREKKERFSLILESASTNQTSMYLCASSETDLNTEAFFGQGTRLTVV.

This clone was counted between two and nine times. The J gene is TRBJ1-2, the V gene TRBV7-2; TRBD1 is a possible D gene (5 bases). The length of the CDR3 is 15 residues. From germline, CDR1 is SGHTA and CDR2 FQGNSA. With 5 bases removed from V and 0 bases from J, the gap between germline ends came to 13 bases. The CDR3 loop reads CASSPQGGSNYGYTF. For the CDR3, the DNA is TGTGCCAGCAGCCCTCAGGGAGGGTCTAACTATGGCTACACCTTC. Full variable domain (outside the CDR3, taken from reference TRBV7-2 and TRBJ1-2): GAGVSQSPSNKVTEKGKDVELRCDPISGHTALYWYRQSLGQGLEFLIYFQGNSAPDKSGLPSDRFSAERTGGSVSTLTIQRTQQEDSAVYLCASSPQGGSNYGYTFGSGTRLTVV.

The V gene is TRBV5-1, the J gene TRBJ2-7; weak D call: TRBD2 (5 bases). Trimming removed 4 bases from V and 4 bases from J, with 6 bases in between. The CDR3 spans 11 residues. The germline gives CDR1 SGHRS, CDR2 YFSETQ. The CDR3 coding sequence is TGCGCCAGCAGCGGGGAGTACGAGCAGTACTTC. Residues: CASSGEYEQYF.

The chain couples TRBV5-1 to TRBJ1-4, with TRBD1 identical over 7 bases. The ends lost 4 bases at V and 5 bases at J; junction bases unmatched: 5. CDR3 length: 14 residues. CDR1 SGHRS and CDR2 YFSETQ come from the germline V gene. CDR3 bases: TGCGCCAGCAGCGAACAGGGGTCAAATGAAAAACTGTTTTTT. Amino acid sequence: CASSEQGSNEKLFF.

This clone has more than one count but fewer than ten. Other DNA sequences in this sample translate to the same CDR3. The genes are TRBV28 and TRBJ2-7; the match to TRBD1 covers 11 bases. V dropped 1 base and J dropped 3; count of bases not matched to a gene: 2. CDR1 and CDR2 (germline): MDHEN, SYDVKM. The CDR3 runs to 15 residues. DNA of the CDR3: TGTGCCAGCAGTTTATTGGGGACAGGGGGCTACGAGCAGTACTTC. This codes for CASSLLGTGGYEQYF.

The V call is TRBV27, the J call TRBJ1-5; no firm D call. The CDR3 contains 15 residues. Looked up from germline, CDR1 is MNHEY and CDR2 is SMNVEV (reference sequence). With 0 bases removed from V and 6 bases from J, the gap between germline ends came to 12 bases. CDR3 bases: TGTGCCAGCAGTTTATCAATTCGTGGAAGTCAGCCCCAGCATTTT. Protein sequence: CASSLSIRGSQPQHF.

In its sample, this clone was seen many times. The CDR3 region is CASSSTGFVEQFF. The CDR3 DNA follows: TGTGCCAGCAGTTCCACAGGGTTTGTTGAGCAGTTCTTC. This chain joins TRBV28 and TRBJ2-1, with D perhaps TRBD1 (6 bases). Germline loops: CDR1 MDHEN, CDR2 SYDVKM. V lost 4 bases to trimming and J lost 9 bases, with 13 bases between them. The CDR3 is 13 residues long. The full variable domain, in which reference TRBV28 and TRBJ2-1 provide the parts outside the CDR3, is DVKVTQSSRYLVKRTGEKVFLECVQDMDHENMFWYRQDPGLGLRLIYFSYDVKMKEKGDIPEGYSVSREKKERFSLILESASTNQTSMYLCASSSTGFVEQFFGPGTRLTVL.